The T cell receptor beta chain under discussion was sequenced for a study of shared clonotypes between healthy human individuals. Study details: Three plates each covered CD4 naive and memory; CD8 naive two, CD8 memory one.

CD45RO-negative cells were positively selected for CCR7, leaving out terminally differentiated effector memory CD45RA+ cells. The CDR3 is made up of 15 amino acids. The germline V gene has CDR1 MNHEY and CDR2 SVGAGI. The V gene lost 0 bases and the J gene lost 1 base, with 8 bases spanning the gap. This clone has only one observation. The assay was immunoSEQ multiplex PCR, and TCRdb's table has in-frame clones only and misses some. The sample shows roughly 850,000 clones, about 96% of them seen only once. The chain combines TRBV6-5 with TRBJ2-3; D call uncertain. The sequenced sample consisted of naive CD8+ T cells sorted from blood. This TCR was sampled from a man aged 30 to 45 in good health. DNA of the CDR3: TGTGCCAGCAGTTACTCAATTGGGGGCACAGATACGCAGTATTTT. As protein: CASSYSIGGTDTQYF.